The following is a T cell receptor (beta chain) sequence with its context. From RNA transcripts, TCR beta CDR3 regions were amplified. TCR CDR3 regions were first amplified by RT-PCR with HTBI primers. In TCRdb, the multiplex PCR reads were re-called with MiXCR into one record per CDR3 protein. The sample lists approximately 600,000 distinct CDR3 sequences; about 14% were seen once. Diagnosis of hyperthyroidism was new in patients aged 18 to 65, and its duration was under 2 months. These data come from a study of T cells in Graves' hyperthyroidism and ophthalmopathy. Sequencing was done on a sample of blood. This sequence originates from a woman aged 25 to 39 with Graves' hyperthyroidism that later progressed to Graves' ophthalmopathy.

The CDR3 loop is CASSMGTLQFF. The CDR3, as DNA: TGTGCCAGTAGTATGGGGACCTTGCAGTTCTTC. This chain joins TRBV19 and TRBJ2-1, with D perhaps TRBD1 or TRBD2 (5 bases each). This CDR3 region has 11 residues. Trimming cost V 3 bases and J 12 bases, with 9 bases left between them. Germline loops: CDR1 LNHDA, CDR2 SQIVND (reference sequence).